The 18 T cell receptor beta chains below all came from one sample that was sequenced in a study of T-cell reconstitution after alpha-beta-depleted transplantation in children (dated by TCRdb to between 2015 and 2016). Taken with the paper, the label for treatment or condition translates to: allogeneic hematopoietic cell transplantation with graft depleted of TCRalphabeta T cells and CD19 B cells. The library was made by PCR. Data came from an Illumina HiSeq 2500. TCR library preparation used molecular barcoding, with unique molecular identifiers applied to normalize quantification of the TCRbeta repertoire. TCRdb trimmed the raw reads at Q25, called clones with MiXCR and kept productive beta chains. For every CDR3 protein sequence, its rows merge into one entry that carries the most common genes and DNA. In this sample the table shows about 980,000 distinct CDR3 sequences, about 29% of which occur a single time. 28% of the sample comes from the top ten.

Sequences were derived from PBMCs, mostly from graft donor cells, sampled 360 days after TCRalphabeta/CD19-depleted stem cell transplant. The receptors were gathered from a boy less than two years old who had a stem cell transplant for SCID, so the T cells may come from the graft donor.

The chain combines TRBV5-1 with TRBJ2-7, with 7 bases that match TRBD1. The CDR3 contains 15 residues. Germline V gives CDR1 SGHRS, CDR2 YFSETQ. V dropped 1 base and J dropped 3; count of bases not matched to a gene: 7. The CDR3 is CASSLRQGQGYEQYF. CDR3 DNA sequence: TGCGCCAGCAGCTTGAGACAGGGCCAAGGCTACGAGCAGTACTTC.

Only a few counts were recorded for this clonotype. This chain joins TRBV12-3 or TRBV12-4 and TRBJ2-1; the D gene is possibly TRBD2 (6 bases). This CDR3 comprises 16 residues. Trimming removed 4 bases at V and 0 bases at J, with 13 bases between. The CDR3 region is CASSSPRGTSYNEQFF. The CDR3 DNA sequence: TGTGCCAGCAGTTCCCCTCGGGGGACCTCCTACAATGAGCAGTTCTTC.

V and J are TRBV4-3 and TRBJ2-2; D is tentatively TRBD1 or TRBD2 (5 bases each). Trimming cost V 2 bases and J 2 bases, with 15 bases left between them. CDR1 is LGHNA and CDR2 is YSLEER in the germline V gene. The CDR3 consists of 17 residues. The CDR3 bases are TGCGCCAGCAGCCAAAATGCAGGAAGGGACAACACCGGGGAGCTGTTTTTT. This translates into CASSQNAGRDNTGELFF.

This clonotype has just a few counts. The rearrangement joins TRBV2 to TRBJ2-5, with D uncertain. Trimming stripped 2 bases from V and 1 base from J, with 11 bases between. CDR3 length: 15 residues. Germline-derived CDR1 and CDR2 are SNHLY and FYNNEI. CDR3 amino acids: CASSEPSTLQETQYF. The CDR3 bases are TGTGCCAGCAGTGAACCTAGTACACTCCAAGAGACCCAGTACTTC.

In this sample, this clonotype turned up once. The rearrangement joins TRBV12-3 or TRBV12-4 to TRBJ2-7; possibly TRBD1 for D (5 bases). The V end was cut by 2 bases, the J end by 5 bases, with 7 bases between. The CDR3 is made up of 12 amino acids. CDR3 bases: TGTGCCAGCAGTTTATGGGGCGACGAGCAGTACGTC. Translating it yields CASSLWGDEQYV.

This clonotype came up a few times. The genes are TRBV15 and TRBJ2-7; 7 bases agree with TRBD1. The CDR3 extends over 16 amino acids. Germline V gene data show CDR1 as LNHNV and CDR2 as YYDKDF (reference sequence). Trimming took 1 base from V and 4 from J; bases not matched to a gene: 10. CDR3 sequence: CATSRGRDSTPYEQYF. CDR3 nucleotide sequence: TGTGCCACCAGCAGAGGAAGGGACAGTACGCCTTACGAGCAGTACTTC.

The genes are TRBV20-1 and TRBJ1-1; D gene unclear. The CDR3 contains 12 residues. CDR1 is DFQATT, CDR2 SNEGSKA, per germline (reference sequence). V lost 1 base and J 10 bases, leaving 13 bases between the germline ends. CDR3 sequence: CSARGLKLGAFF. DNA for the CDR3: TGCAGTGCTAGAGGGCTCAAACTCGGAGCTTTCTTT.

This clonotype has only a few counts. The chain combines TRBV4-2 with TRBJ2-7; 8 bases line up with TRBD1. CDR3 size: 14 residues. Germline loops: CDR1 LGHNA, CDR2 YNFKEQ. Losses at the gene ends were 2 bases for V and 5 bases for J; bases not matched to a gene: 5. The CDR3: CASSQRTGKDEQYF. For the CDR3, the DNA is TGTGCCAGCAGCCAACGGACAGGGAAGGACGAGCAGTACTTC.

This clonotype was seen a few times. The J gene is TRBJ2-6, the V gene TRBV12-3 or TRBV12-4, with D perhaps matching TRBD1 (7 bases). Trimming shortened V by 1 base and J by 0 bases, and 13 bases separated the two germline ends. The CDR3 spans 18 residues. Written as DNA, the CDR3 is TGTGCCAGCAGTTTAGGGCGGGACAGACTCTCTGGGGCCAACGTCCTGACTTTC. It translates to CASSLGRDRLSGANVLTF.

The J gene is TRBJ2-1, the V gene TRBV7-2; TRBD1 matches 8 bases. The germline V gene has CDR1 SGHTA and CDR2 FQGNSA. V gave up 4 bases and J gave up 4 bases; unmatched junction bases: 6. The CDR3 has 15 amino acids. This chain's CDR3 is CASSSQGAKYNEQFF. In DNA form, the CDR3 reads TGTGCCAGCAGCTCGCAGGGGGCGAAATACAATGAGCAGTTCTTC.

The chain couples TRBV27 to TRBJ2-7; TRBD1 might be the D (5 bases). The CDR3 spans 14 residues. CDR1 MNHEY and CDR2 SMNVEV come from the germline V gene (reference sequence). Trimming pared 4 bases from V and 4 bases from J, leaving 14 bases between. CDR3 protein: CASSSTRVGYEQYF. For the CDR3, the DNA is TGTGCCAGCAGTTCGACCAGGGTAGGGTACGAGCAGTACTTC.

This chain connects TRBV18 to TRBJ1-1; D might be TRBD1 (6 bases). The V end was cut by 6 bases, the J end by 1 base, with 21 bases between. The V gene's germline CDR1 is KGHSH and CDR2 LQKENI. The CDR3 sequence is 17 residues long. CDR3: CASSLNWGAFSNTEAFF. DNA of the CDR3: TGTGCCAGCTCCCTGAACTGGGGGGCCTTTTCGAACACTGAAGCTTTCTTT. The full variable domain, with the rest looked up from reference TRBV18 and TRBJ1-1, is NAGVMQNPRHLVRRRGQEARLRCSPMKGHSHVYWYRQLPEEGLKFMVYLQKENIIDESGMPKERFSAEFPKEGPSILRIQQVVRGDSAAYFCASSLNWGAFSNTEAFFGQGTRLTVV.

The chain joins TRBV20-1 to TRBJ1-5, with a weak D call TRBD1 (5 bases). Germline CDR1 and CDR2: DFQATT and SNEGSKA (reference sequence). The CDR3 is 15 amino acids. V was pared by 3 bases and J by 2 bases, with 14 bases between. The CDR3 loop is CSARWAGVGNQPQHF. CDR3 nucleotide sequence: TGCAGTGCTAGGTGGGCGGGGGTCGGCAATCAGCCCCAGCATTTT.

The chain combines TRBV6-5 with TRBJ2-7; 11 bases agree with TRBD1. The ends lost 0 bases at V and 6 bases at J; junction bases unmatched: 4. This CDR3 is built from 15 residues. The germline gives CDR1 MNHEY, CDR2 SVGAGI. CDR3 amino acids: CASSYSPGQGGEQYF. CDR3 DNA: TGTGCCAGCAGTTACTCTCCGGGACAGGGGGGCGAGCAGTACTTC.

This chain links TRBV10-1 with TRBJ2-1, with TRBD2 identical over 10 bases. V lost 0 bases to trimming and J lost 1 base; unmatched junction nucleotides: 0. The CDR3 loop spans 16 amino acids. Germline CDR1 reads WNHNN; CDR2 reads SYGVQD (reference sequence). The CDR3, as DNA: TGCGCCAGCAGTGAGTCGGGACTAGCGTCCTACAATGAGCAGTTCTTC. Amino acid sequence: CASSESGLASYNEQFF.

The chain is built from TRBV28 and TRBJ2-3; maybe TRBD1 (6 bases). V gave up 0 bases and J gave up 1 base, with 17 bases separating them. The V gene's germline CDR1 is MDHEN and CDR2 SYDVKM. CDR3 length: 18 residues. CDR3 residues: CASSLWVRDTFGTDTQYF. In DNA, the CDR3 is TGTGCCAGCAGTTTATGGGTCAGGGACACGTTCGGCACAGATACGCAGTATTTT.

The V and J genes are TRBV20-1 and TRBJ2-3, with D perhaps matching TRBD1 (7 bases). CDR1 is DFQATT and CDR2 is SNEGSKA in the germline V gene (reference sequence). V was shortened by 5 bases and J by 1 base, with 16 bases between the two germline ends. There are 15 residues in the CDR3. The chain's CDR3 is CSAGRGQSRTDTQYF. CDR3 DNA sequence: TGCAGTGCTGGGCGGGGACAGTCGCGCACAGATACGCAGTATTTT.

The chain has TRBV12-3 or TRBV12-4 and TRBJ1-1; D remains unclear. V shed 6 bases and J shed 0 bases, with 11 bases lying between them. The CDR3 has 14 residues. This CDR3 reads CASRRNQLNTEAFF. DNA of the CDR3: TGTGCCAGCAGACGGAACCAATTGAACACTGAAGCTTTCTTT.